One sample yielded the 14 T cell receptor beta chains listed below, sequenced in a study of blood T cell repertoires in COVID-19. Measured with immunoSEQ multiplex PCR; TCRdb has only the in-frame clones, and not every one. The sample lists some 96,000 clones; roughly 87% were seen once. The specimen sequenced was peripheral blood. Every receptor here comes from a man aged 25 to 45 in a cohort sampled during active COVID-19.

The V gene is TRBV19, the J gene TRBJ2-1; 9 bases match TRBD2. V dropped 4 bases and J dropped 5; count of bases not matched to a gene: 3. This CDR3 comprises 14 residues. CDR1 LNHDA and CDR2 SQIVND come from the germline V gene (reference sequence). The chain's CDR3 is CASSRSSGDNEQFF. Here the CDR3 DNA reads TGTGCCAGTAGTAGGTCTAGCGGGGACAATGAGCAGTTCTTC.

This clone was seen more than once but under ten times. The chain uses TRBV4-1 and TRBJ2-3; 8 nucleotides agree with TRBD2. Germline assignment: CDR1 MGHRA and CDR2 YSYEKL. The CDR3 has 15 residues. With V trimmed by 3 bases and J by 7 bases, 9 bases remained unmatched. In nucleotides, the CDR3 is TGCGCCAGCAGCCAGGCAGGGACTAGTTCTTATACGCAGTATTTT. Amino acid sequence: CASSQAGTSSYTQYF.

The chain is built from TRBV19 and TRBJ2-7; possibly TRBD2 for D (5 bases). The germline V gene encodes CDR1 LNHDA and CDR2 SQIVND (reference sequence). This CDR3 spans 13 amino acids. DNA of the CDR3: TGTGCATCAGGAGGCGCCTACTCCTACGAGCAGTACTTC. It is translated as CASGGAYSYEQYF.

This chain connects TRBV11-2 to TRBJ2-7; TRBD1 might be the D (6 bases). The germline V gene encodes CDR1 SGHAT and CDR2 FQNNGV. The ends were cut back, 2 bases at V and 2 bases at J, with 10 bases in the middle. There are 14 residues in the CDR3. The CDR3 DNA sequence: TGTGCCAGCAGCTTAACCAGGGGTACCTACGAGCAGTACTTC. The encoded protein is CASSLTRGTYEQYF. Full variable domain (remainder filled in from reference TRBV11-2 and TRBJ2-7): EAGVAQSPRYKIIEKRQSVAFWCNPISGHATLYWYQQILGQGPKLLIQFQNNGVVDDSQLPKDRFSAERLKGVDSTLKIQPAKLEDSAVYLCASSLTRGTYEQYFGPGTRLTVT.

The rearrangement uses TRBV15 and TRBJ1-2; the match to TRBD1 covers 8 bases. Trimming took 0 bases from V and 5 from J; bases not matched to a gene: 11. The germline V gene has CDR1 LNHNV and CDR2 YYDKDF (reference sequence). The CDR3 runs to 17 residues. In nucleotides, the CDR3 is TGTGCCACCAGCAGAGACATGTATGGGGACAGGTCTTATGGCTACACCTTC. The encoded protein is CATSRDMYGDRSYGYTF.

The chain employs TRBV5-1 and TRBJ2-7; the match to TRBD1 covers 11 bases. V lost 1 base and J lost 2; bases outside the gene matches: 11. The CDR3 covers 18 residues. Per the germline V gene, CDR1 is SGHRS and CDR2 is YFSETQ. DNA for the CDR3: TGCGCCAGCAGCTTGCAGGGACAGGGGGATCTTATAACCTACGAGCAGTACTTC. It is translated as CASSLQGQGDLITYEQYF.

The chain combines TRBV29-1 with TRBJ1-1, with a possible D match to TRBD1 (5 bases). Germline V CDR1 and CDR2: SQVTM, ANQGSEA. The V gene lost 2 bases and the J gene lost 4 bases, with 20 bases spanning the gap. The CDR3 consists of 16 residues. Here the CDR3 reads CSVESGTGVGSTEAFF. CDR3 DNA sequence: TGCAGCGTTGAATCCGGGACGGGGGTAGGAAGCACTGAAGCTTTCTTT.

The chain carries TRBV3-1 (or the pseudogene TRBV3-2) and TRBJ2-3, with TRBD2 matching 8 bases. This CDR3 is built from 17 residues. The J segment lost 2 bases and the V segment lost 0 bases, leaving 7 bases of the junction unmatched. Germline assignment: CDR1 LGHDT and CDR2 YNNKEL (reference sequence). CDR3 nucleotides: TGTGCCAGCAGCCAAGATGAGTTAGCGGGGCTCACAGATACGCAGTATTTT. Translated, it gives CASSQDELAGLTDTQYF.

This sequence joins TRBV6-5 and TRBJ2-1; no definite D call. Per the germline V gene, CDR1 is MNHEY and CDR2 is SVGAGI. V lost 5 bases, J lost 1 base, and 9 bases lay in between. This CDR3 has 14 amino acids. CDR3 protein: CASSQVDSYNEQFF. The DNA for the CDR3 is TGTGCCAGCAGTCAGGTTGATTCCTACAATGAGCAGTTCTTC.

The CDR3 loop reads CASSRLGTEAFF. The CDR3 DNA follows: TGTGCCAGCAGCCGACTTGGGACTGAAGCTTTCTTT. The genes are TRBV13 and TRBJ1-1; D is unresolved. Germline CDR1 and CDR2: PRHDT and FYEKMQ (reference sequence). Between the trimmed V and J ends, which lost 5 bases and 5 bases, there was a span of 9 bases. The CDR3 has 12 residues.

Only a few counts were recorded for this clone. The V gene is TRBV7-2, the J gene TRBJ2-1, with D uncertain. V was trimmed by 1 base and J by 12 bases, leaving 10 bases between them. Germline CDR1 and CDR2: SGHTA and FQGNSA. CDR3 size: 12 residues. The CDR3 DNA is TGTGCCAGCAGCTTAGTAGGAGTTGGGCAGTTCTTC. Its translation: CASSLVGVGQFF.

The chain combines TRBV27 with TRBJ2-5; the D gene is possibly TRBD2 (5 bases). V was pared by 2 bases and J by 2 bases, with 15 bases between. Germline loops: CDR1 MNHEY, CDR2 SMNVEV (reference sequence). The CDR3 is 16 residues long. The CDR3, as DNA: TGTGCCAGCAGTTTACATCCCGGGATCAAACAAGAGACCCAGTACTTC. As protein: CASSLHPGIKQETQYF.

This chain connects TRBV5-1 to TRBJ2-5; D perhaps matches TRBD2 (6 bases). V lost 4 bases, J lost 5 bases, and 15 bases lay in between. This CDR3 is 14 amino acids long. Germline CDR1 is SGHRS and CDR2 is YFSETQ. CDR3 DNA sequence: TGCGCCAGCAGCACCGGGACTCCCACCGAGACCCAGTACTTC. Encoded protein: CASSTGTPTETQYF.

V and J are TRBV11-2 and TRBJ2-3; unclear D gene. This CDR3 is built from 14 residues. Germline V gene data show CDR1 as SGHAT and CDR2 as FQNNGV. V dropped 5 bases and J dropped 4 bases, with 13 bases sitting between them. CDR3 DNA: TGTGCCAGCAGCCCCTACCGACAAGCAGATACGCAGTATTTT. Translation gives CASSPYRQADTQYF.